One TCR beta chain is described in this entry. The data belong to a study of control samples from healthy donors and cancer patients. The CDR3 is 12 residues long. Trimming stripped 2 bases from V and 5 bases from J, with 6 bases between. Generated by immunoSEQ multiplex PCR, the TCRdb table keeps only in-frame clones and is missing some. The table records 170,000 or so clones, roughly nine tenths of them present only once. This TCR was sampled from a man aged 30 to 45 in good health. The chain is built from TRBV23-1 and TRBJ2-5; TRBD2 might be the D (5 bases). TRBV23-1 is classed as an ORF, of uncertain function. Sequencing was carried out using blood. The CDR3 is CASSQGEETQYF. CDR3 DNA: TGCGCCAGCAGTCAAGGGGAGGAGACCCAGTACTTC.